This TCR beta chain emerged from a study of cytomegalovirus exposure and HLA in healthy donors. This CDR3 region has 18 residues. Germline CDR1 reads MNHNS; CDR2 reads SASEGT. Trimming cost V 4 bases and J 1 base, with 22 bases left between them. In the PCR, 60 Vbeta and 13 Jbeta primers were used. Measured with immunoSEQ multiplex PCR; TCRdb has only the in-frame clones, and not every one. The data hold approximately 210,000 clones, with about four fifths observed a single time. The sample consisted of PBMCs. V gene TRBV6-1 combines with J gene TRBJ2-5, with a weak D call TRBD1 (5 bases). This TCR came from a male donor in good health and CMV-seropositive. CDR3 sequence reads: CASSVPRGSPAIQETQYF. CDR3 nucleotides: TGTGCCAGCAGTGTGCCTAGGGGAAGCCCGGCTATCCAAGAGACCCAGTACTTC.